The sequence of this T cell receptor beta chain was determined in a study of shared clonotypes between healthy human individuals. General study points: Large depth notwithstanding, sorted-subset sequencing proved incomplete by rarefaction.

TCRdb's copy holds only in-frame clones and misses some; the assay was immunoSEQ multiplex PCR. The table includes a few million clones, approximately 96% detected once. The CDR3 loop spans 14 amino acids. Trimming shortened V by 2 bases and J by 7 bases, and 13 bases separated the two germline ends. Germline CDR1 reads SGHNT; CDR2 reads YYREEE (reference sequence). As regards this clone: Its target is unknown.

All the donors were Caucasian adults who lived in Nashville, Tennessee. The material sequenced was naive CD4+ T cells sorted from blood. The sample's subset: CD45RA+ positively selected. The chain carries TRBV5-4 and TRBJ2-1, with a weak D call TRBD2 (6 bases). The receptor's source is a man between 18 and 29 years old in good health. CDR3 in amino acids: CASSFSGARNEQFF. CDR3 sequence (DNA): TGTGCCAGCAGCTTCTCGGGAGCAAGGAATGAGCAGTTCTTC.